This passage covers 8 T cell receptor beta chains from one sample sequenced in a study of blood T cells in healthy people across ages. Using a J-beta primer mix together with a sample-barcoded 5' primer, a second PCR was run for about 6 to 12 cycles. TCRdb recomputed calls from the 5' RACE reads with MiXCR, one row per CDR3 protein. There are about 1.6 million distinct CDR3 sequences in the sample; about 31% occur only once, and around 11% lies in the top ten. What was sequenced was blood. The receptors shown here come from a woman under 40 in good health.

This clonotype was detected only a few times. Here the CDR3 reads CASSSRTGRTF. DNA for the CDR3: TGTGCCAGCAGCTCTAGGACAGGCCGCACCTTC. V usage is TRBV7-2 and J usage is TRBJ1-2; 7 bases map to TRBD1. The CDR3 is 11 residues long. Germline CDR1 and CDR2: SGHTA and FQGNSA. The trim removed 4 bases at V and 13 bases at J, leaving 6 bases unmatched.

The genes are TRBV15 and TRBJ1-5; D uncertain. Germline V gene lookup returns CDR1 LNHNV and CDR2 YYDKDF (reference sequence). The V end lost 4 bases, the J end lost 5 bases, and 18 bases lay between the germline ends. The CDR3 sequence is 16 residues long. CDR3 in amino acids: CATSIARENWDQPQHF. The CDR3 bases are TGTGCCACCAGCATTGCTAGGGAGAACTGGGATCAGCCCCAGCATTTT. Looking up the rest from reference TRBV15 and TRBJ1-5 gives the full variable domain: DAMVIQNPRYQVTQFGKPVTLSCSQTLNHNVMYWYQQKSSQAPKLLFHYYDKDFNNEADTPDNFQSRRPNTSFCFLDIRSPGLGDTAMYLCATSIARENWDQPQHFGDGTRLSIL.

This chain links TRBV7-3 with TRBJ2-1, with D hard to call. CDR1 and CDR2 from the germline V gene are SGHTA and FQGTGA. The CDR3 spans 15 residues. With 0 bases removed from V and 5 bases from J, the gap between germline ends came to 11 bases. The CDR3 DNA follows: TGTGCCAGCAGCTTAACAGGGTCGGATGACAATGAGCAGTTCTTC. It yields the protein CASSLTGSDDNEQFF.

This clonotype came up once. The gene calls are TRBV7-2 and TRBJ2-1; D not certain. The CDR3 length is 13 residues. V dropped 4 bases and J dropped 8 bases, with 12 bases sitting between them. Germline V CDR1 and CDR2: SGHTA, FQGNSA. This CDR3 reads CASSSTFAHEQFF. CDR3 sequence (DNA): TGTGCCAGCAGCTCGACTTTTGCCCATGAGCAGTTCTTC.

This chain connects TRBV28 to TRBJ2-1, with D unresolved. CDR1 is MDHEN, CDR2 SYDVKM, per germline. Trimming stripped 4 bases from V and 2 bases from J, with 15 bases between. This CDR3 is built from 16 residues. The CDR3 nucleotides are TGTGCCAGCAGTTCCCCCCTAGAGTTGGCCTACAATGAGCAGTTCTTC. Protein sequence: CASSSPLELAYNEQFF.

The chain has TRBV24-1 and TRBJ2-3; TRBD2 aligns across 9 bases. V dropped 3 bases and J dropped 0; count of bases not matched to a gene: 12. The CDR3 runs to 19 residues. CDR1 and CDR2 from the germline V gene are KGHDR and SFDVKD. The DNA of the CDR3 is TGTGCCACCAGTGATCGGAGGGGAGACAGCGGGAGGAGCACAGATACGCAGTATTTT. It specifies CATSDRRGDSGRSTDTQYF.

This clonotype came up once. This chain joins TRBV5-1 and TRBJ1-4, with 8 bases identical to TRBD1. The CDR3 covers 16 residues. Germline loops: CDR1 SGHRS, CDR2 YFSETQ. J lost 6 bases, V lost 0 bases, and 7 bases had no gene match. CDR3 sequence: CASSLDPTGGYEKLFF. The CDR3 coding sequence is TGCGCCAGCAGCTTGGACCCTACAGGGGGTTATGAAAAACTGTTTTTT.

A word on this clonotype: Because it lacks the conserved phenylalanine or tryptophan at the end, this CDR3 is likely a read error. The chain joins TRBV20-1 to TRBJ1-2; no clear D. CDR1 and CDR2 (germline): DFQATT, SNEGSKA (reference sequence). V lost 3 bases, J lost 8 bases, and 16 bases lay in between. The CDR3 length is 13 residues. CDR3 coding DNA: TGCAGTGCTAGTGGACCCCACGCCGGCGGCTACACCGTC. Its protein product is CSASGPHAGGYTV.